These 10 T cell receptor beta chains were sequenced from one sample in a study of blood T cell repertoires in COVID-19. Measured with immunoSEQ multiplex PCR; TCRdb has only the in-frame clones, and not every one. The sample carries roughly 300,000 clones, roughly 86% recorded once. Sequenced sample: peripheral blood. The receptors were gathered from a man aged 18-30 years with active or convalescent COVID-19.

The chain links TRBV19 to TRBJ1-1, with TRBD1 identical over 8 bases. The V and J ends lost 1 base and 5 bases, in that order; junction bases with no gene match: 6. The CDR3 runs 15 residues. CDR1 LNHDA and CDR2 SQIVND come from the germline V gene (reference sequence). CDR3 in amino acids: CASSIVRTGRTEAFF. DNA of the CDR3: TGTGCCAGTAGTATAGTTAGGACAGGGCGGACTGAAGCTTTCTTT.

The chain joins TRBV7-2 to TRBJ1-5; D is ambiguous. Germline CDR1 SGHTA, CDR2 FQGNSA. V was pared by 3 bases and J by 7 bases, with 10 bases between. The CDR3 is 13 amino acids. In nucleotides, the CDR3 is TGTGCCAGCAGCTTCTCGAACAAGCAGCCCCAGCATTTT. It encodes CASSFSNKQPQHF.

The genes are TRBV2 and TRBJ2-2; 9 bases align to TRBD1. V shed 5 bases, J shed 5 bases, and the junction held 3 bases outside the gene matches. The germline gives CDR1 SNHLY, CDR2 FYNNEI. CDR3 length equals 14 residues. CDR3 amino acids: CASSPGQGTGELFF. For the CDR3, the DNA is TGTGCCAGCAGTCCGGGACAGGGAACCGGGGAGCTGTTTTTT.

The chain links TRBV19 to TRBJ1-5; tentatively, D is TRBD1 (6 bases). The CDR3 is 17 residues long. V gave up 3 bases and J gave up 5 bases, with 20 bases separating them. The germline V gene encodes CDR1 LNHDA and CDR2 SQIVND (reference sequence). The DNA of the CDR3 is TGTGCCAGTAGTATCCGCCAGGGGAGGGGATGGCATCAGCCCCAGCATTTT. It is translated as CASSIRQGRGWHQPQHF. Together with reference TRBV19 and TRBJ1-5, the CDR3 gives the full variable domain: DGGITQSPKYLFRKEGQNVTLSCEQNLNHDAMYWYRQDPGQGLRLIYYSQIVNDFQKGDIAEGYSVSREKKESFPLTVTSAQKNPTAFYLCASSIRQGRGWHQPQHFGDGTRLSIL.

The genes are TRBV5-1 and TRBJ1-1, with TRBD1 as a possible D gene (5 bases). There are 18 residues in the CDR3. The germline V and J ends were trimmed by 0 bases and 0 bases, with 18 bases remaining between them. Germline-derived CDR1 and CDR2 are SGHRS and YFSETQ. CDR3 in DNA: TGCGCCAGCAGCTTGGAACGGTTGGGGCAACCGATGAACACTGAAGCTTTCTTT. Protein product: CASSLERLGQPMNTEAFF.

This clone was picked up one time. The genes are TRBV5-5 and TRBJ1-2; the D is unclear. Trimming cost V 2 bases and J 0 bases, with 8 bases left between them. This CDR3 contains 14 residues. Per the germline V gene, CDR1 is SGHKS and CDR2 is YYEKEE (reference sequence). CDR3 amino acids: CASSLLTPNYGYTF. CDR3 in DNA: TGTGCCAGCAGCTTACTAACGCCTAACTATGGCTACACCTTC. Drawing the rest from reference TRBV5-5 and TRBJ1-2, the complete variable domain is DAGVTQSPTHLIKTRGQQVTLRCSPISGHKSVSWYQQVLGQGPQFIFQYYEKEERGRGNFPDRFSARQFPNYSSELNVNALLLGDSALYLCASSLLTPNYGYTFGSGTRLTVV.

The chain employs TRBV18 and TRBJ2-1; 10 bases line up with TRBD2. V lost 0 bases, J lost 0 bases, and 8 bases stayed unmatched. Germline V CDR1 and CDR2: KGHSH, LQKENI. This CDR3 has 19 amino acids. The CDR3 DNA reads as TGTGCCAGCTCACCACCCCCTAGCGGGGGCCTTAGCTCCTACAATGAGCAGTTCTTC. Its protein product is CASSPPPSGGLSSYNEQFF.

The gene calls are TRBV27 and TRBJ1-1, with 10 nucleotides matching TRBD1. Losses at the gene ends were 5 bases for V and 1 base for J; bases not matched to a gene: 4. The germline CDR1 and CDR2 sequences are MNHEY and SMNVEV (reference sequence). The CDR3 is 15 residues long. Here the CDR3 DNA reads TGTGCCAGCAGTAAGGGACAGGGGCCGAACACTGAAGCTTTCTTT. Protein sequence: CASSKGQGPNTEAFF.

The chain recombines TRBV12-3 or TRBV12-4 with TRBJ2-5; TRBD1 matches 7 bases. The V segment lost 5 bases and the J segment 9 bases; nucleotides outside the gene matches: 9. The CDR3 is 13 residues long. CDR3 loop: CASSPGQAASQYF. CDR3 DNA sequence: TGTGCCAGCAGTCCCGGACAGGCGGCGTCCCAGTACTTC.

The chain links TRBV7-6 to TRBJ2-3, with 10 bases that match TRBD2. The V gene's germline CDR1 is SGHVS and CDR2 FNYEAQ. V shed 4 bases and J 5 bases; nucleotides not matched to a gene: 9. The CDR3 has 16 residues. CDR3 protein: CASSSNSGGPGDTQYF. The CDR3 DNA is TGTGCCAGCAGCTCAAATAGCGGGGGGCCGGGAGATACGCAGTATTTT.